This T cell receptor beta chain was found in a study of T cell clones after liver transplantation. Across the study: TCRbeta sequencing after a pre-transplant mixed lymphocyte reaction identified graft-donor-reactive clones, later tracked in post-transplant blood. Whole-study findings and limits: Small, mixed patient groups and varying post-transplant times limit these conclusions.

About this clone: What it binds is unknown.

Sorting of unstimulated PBMCs yielded separate CD3+CD4+ and CD3+CD8+ fractions. Assay: immunoSEQ multiplex PCR; the TCRdb copy retains only in-frame clones and omits some. The sample contains 55,000 to 75,000 clones, around two thirds of which appear only once. The source was CD4+ T cells from blood, collected at the roughly 16-month timepoint. The receptor was isolated from a human patient who received a liver transplant. Some T cells may originate from the graft donor.

CDR3 sequence reads: CASSISGQGVNTEAFF. Here the CDR3 DNA reads TGTGCCAGTAGTATAAGTGGACAGGGTGTCAACACTGAAGCTTTCTTT. The chain employs TRBV19 and TRBJ1-1; 8 bases agree with TRBD1. This CDR3 region has 16 residues. Trimming removed 2 bases from V and 2 bases from J; junction bases left unmatched: 7. Germline CDR1 and CDR2: LNHDA and SQIVND (reference sequence).